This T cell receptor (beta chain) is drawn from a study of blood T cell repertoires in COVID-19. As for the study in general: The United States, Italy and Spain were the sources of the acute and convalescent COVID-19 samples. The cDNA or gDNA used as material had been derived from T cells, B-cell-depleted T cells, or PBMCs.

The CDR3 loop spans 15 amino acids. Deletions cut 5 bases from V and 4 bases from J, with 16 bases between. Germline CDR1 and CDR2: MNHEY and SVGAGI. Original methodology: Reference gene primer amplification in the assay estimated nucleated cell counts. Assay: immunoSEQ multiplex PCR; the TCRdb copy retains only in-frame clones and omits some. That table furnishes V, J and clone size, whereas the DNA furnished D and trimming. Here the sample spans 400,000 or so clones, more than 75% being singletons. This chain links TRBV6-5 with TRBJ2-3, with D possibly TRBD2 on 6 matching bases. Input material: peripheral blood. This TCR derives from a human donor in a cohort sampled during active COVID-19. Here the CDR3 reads CASSPGPGESDTQYF. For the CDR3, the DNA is TGTGCCAGCAGTCCTGGACCGGGGGAATCAGATACGCAGTATTTT.